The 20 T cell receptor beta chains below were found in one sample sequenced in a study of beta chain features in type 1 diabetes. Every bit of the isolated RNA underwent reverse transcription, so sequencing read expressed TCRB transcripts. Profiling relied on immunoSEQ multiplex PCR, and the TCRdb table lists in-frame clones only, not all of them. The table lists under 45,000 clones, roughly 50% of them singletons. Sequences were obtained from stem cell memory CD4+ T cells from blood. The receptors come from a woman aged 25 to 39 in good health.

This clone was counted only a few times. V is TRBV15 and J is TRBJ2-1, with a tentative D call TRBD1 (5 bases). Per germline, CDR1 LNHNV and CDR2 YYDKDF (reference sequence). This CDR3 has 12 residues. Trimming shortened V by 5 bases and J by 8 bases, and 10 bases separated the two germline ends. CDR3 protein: CATSHQGDEQFF. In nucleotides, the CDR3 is TGTGCCACCAGCCACCAGGGTGATGAGCAGTTCTTC. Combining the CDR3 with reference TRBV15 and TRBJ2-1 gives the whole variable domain DAMVIQNPRYQVTQFGKPVTLSCSQTLNHNVMYWYQQKSSQAPKLLFHYYDKDFNNEADTPDNFQSRRPNTSFCFLDIRSPGLGDTAMYLCATSHQGDEQFFGPGTRLTVL.

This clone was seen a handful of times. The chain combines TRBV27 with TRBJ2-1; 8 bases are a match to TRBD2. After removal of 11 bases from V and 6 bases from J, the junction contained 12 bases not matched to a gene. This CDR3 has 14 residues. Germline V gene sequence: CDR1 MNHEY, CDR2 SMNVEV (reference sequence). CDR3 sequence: CAGSIAGPLNEQFF. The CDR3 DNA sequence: TGTGCCGGGAGCATAGCGGGACCCCTCAATGAGCAGTTCTTC.

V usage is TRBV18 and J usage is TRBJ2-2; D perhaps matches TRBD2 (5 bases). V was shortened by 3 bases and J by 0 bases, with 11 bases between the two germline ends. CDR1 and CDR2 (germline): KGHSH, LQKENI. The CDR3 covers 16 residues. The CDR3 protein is CASSPTASSNTGELFF. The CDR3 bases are TGTGCCAGCTCACCTACGGCTAGCTCGAACACCGGGGAGCTGTTTTTT.

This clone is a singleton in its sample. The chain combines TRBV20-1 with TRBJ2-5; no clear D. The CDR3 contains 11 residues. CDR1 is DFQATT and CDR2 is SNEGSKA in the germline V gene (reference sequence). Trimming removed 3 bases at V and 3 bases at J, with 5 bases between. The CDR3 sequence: CSASGEETQYF. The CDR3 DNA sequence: TGCAGTGCTAGCGGAGAAGAGACCCAGTACTTC.

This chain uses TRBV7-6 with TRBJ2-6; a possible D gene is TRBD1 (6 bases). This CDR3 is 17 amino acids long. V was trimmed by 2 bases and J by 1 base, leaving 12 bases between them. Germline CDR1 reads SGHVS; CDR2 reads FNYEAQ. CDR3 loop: CASSLTPQGSGANVLTF. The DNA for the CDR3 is TGTGCCAGCAGCTTAACCCCCCAGGGGTCTGGGGCCAACGTCCTGACTTTC.

The CDR3 sequence: CASSLERGSYNEQFF. As DNA, the CDR3 is TGTGCCAGCAGCTTAGAGCGGGGGTCCTACAATGAGCAGTTCTTC. The chain employs TRBV11-2 and TRBJ2-1; 7 bases map to TRBD2. The V and J ends lost 0 bases and 1 base, in that order; junction bases with no gene match: 0. This CDR3 has 15 amino acids. CDR1 and CDR2 from the germline V gene are SGHAT and FQNNGV.

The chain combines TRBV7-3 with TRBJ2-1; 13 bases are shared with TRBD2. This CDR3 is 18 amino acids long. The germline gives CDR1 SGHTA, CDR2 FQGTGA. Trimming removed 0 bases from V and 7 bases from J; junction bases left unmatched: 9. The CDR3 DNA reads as TGTGCCAGCAGCTTAACTCCGACACTAGCGGGAGGGGGGAATGAGCAGTTCTTC. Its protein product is CASSLTPTLAGGGNEQFF.

The CDR3 here is CAIRRDSPYEQYF. The CDR3 bases are TGTGCCATCAGGAGGGACTCGCCCTACGAGCAGTACTTC. V gene TRBV10-3 combines with J gene TRBJ2-7; tentatively, D is TRBD2 (6 bases). The germline V gene has CDR1 ENHRY and CDR2 SYGVKD. V lost 6 bases to trimming and J lost 2 bases, with 11 bases between them. CDR3 size: 13 residues.

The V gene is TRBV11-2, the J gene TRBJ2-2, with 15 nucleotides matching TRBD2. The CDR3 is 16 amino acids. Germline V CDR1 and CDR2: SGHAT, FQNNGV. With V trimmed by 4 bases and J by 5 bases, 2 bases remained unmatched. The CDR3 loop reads CASSSGLAGGTGELFF. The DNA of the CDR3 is TGTGCCAGCAGCTCGGGACTAGCGGGAGGTACCGGGGAGCTGTTTTTT.

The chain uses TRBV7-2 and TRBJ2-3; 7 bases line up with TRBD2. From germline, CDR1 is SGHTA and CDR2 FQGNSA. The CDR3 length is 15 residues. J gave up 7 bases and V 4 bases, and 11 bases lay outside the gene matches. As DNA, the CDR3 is TGTGCCAGCAGCTCCTATCCGGGAGGAGGGTATACGCAGTATTTT. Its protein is CASSSYPGGGYTQYF. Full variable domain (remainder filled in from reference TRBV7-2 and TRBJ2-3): GAGVSQSPSNKVTEKGKDVELRCDPISGHTALYWYRQSLGQGLEFLIYFQGNSAPDKSGLPSDRFSAERTGGSVSTLTIQRTQQEDSAVYLCASSSYPGGGYTQYFGPGTRLTVL.

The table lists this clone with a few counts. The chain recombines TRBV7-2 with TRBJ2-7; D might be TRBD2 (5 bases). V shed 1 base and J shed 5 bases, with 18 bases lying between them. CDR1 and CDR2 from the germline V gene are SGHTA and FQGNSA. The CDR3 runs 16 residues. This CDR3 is CASSLEPTRSGDEQYF. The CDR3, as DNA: TGTGCCAGCAGCTTAGAACCGACAAGGAGCGGCGACGAGCAGTACTTC.

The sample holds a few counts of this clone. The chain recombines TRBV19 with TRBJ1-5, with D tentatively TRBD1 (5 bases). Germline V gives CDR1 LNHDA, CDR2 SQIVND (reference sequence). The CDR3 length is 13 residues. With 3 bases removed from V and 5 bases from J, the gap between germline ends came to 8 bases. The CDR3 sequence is CASSIPGDQPQHF. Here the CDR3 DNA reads TGTGCCAGTAGTATCCCGGGGGATCAGCCCCAGCATTTT.

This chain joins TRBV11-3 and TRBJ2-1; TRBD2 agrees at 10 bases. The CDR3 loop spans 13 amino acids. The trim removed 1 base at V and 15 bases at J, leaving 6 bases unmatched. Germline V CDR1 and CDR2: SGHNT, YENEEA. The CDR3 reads CASSLGLAGDPFF. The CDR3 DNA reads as TGTGCCAGCAGCTTAGGGCTAGCGGGAGATCCGTTCTTC.

The CDR3 nucleotides read TGTGCCAGCAGCAAACATCATTACGAGCAGTACTTC. Translating it yields CASSKHHYEQYF. This sequence joins TRBV28 and TRBJ2-7; D is undetermined. The CDR3 covers 12 residues. V lost 6 bases, J lost 4 bases, and 10 bases lay in between. From germline, CDR1 is MDHEN and CDR2 SYDVKM.

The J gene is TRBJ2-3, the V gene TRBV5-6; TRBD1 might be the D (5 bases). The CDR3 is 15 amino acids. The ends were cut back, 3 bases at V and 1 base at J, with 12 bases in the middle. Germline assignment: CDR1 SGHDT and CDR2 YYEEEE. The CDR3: CASSSYRTGTDTQYF. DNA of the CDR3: TGTGCCAGCAGCTCTTACAGGACCGGCACAGATACGCAGTATTTT.

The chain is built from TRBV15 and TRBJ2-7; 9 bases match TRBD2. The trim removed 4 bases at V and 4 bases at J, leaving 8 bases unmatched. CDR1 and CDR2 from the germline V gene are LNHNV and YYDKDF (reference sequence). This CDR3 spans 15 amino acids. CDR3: CATSTVAGVKYEQYF. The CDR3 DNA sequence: TGTGCCACCAGCACCGTAGCGGGAGTAAAGTACGAGCAGTACTTC. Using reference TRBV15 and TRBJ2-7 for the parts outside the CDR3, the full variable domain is DAMVIQNPRYQVTQFGKPVTLSCSQTLNHNVMYWYQQKSSQAPKLLFHYYDKDFNNEADTPDNFQSRRPNTSFCFLDIRSPGLGDTAMYLCATSTVAGVKYEQYFGPGTRLTVT.

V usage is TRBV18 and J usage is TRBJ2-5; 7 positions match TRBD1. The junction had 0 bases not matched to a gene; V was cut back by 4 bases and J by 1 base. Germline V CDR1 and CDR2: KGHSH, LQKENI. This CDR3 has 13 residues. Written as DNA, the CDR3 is TGTGCCAGCTCACGGGACAGCCAAGAGACCCAGTACTTC. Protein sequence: CASSRDSQETQYF.

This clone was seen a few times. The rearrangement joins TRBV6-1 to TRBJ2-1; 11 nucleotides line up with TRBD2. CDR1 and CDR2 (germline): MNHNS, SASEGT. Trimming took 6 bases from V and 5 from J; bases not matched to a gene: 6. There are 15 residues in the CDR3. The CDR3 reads CASRTGTSGNNEQFF. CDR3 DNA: TGTGCCAGCAGAACCGGGACTAGCGGCAACAATGAGCAGTTCTTC.

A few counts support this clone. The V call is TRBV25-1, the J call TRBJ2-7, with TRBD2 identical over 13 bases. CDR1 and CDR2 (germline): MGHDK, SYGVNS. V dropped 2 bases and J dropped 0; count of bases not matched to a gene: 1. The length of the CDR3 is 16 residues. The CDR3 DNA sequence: TGTGCCAGCAGTGAAACTAGCGGGAGGGCCTCCTACGAGCAGTACTTC. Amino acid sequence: CASSETSGRASYEQYF.

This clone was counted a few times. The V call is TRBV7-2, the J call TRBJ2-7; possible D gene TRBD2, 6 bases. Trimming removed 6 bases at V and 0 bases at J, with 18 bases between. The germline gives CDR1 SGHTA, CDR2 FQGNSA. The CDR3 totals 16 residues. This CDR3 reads CASSLSQRASSYEQYF. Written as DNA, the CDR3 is TGTGCCAGCAGTTTAAGCCAGCGGGCGAGCTCCTACGAGCAGTACTTC.